This T cell receptor (beta chain) was identified in a study of T-cell memory formation after mild COVID-19. The CDR3 has 13 amino acids. CDR1 SGHRS and CDR2 YFSETQ come from the germline V gene. Deletions cut 0 bases from V and 6 bases from J, with 10 bases between. Using its own MiXCR run on the 5' RACE reads, TCRdb lists one record per CDR3 protein. Among approximately 250,000 distinct CDR3 sequences listed, 16% were seen once. This sequence was found in a young man who had mild COVID-19 (a few samples of this study predate the infection). Cell type and time point are not known. The sequenced sample consisted of PBMCs or a T cell subset sorted from them (not recorded which). The chain joins TRBV5-1 to TRBJ2-7; D is ambiguous. CDR3 sequence reads: CASSLDSFLEQYF. As DNA, the CDR3 is TGCGCCAGCAGCTTGGACAGTTTCCTCGAGCAGTACTTC.